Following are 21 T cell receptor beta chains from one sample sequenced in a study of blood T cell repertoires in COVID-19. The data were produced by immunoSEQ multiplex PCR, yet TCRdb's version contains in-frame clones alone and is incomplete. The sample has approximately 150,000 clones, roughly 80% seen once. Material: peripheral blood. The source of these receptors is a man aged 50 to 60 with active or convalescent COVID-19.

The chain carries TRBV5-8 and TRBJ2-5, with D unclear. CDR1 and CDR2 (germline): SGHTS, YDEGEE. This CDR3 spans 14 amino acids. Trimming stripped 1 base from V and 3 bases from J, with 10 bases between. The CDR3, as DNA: TGTGCCAGCAGCTTGAGACAAGTCGAAGAGACCCAGTACTTC. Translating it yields CASSLRQVEETQYF.

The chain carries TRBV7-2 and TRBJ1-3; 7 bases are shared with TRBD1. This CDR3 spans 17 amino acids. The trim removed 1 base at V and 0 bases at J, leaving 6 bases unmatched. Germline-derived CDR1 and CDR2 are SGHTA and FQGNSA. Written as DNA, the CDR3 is TGTGCCAGCAGCTTAGGGGGACAGTTTCTCTCTGGAAACACCATATATTTT. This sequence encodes CASSLGGQFLSGNTIYF. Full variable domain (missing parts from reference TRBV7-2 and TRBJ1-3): GAGVSQSPSNKVTEKGKDVELRCDPISGHTALYWYRQSLGQGLEFLIYFQGNSAPDKSGLPSDRFSAERTGGSVSTLTIQRTQQEDSAVYLCASSLGGQFLSGNTIYFGEGSWLTVV.

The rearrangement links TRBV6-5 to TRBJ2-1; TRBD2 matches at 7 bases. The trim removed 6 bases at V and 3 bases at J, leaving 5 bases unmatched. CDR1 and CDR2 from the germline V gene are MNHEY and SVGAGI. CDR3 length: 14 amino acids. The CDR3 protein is CASSGDYGYNEQFF. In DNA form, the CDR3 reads TGTGCCAGCAGCGGGGACTATGGCTACAATGAGCAGTTCTTC.

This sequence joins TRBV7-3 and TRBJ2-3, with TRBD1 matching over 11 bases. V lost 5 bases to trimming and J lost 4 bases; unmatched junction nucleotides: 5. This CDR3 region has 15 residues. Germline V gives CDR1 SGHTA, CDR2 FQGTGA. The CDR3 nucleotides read TGTGCCAGCAGCCTGGACAGGGGGCATGCAGATACGCAGTATTTT. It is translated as CASSLDRGHADTQYF.

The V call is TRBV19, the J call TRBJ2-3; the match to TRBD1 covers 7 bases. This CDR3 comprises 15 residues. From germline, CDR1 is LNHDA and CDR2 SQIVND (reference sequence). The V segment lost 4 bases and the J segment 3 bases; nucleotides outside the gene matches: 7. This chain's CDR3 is CASSTSQGWTDTQYF. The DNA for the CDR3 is TGTGCCAGTAGTACGTCACAGGGGTGGACAGATACGCAGTATTTT.

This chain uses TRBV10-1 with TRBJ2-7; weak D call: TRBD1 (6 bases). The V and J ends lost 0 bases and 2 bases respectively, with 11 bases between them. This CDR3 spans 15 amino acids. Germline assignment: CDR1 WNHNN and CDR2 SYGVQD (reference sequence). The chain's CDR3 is CASSESLQGTYEQYF. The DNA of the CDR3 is TGCGCCAGCAGTGAGTCTCTTCAGGGGACCTACGAGCAGTACTTC.

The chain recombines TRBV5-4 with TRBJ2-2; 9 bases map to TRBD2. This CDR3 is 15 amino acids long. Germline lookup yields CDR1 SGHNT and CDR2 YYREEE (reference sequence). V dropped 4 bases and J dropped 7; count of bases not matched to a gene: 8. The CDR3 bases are TGTGCCAGCAGCCCGTTAGCGGGAGTCAGCGGGGAGCTGTTTTTT. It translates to CASSPLAGVSGELFF. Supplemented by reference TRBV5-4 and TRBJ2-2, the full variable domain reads ETGVTQSPTHLIKTRGQQVTLRCSSQSGHNTVSWYQQALGQGPQFIFQYYREEENGRGNFPPRFSGLQFPNYSSELNVNALELDDSALYLCASSPLAGVSGELFFGEGSRLTVL.

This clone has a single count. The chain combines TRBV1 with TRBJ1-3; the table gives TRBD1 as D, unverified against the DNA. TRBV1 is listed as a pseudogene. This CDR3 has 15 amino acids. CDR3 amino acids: CTSSPQPFSGNTIYF. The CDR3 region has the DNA TGCACCAGCAGCCCACAGCCTTTCTCTGGAAACACCATATATTTT.

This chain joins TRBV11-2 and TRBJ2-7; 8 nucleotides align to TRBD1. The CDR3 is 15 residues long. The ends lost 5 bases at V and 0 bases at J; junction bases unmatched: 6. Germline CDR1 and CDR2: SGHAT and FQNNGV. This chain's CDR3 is CASSARTGSSYEQYF. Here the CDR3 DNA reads TGTGCCAGCAGCGCTCGGACAGGGAGCTCCTACGAGCAGTACTTC.

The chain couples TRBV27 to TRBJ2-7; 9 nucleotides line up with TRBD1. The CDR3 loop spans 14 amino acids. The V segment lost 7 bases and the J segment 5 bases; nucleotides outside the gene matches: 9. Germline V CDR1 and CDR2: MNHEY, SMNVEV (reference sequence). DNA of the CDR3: TGTGCCAGCACCGTCGGGACAGGGAGTAACGAGCAGTACTTC. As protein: CASTVGTGSNEQYF.

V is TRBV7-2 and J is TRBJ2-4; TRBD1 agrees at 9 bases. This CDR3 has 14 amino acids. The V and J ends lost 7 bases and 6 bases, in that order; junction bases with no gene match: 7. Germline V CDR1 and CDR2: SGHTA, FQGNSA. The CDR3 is CASIETGGTNIQYF. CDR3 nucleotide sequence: TGTGCCAGCATCGAGACAGGGGGGACAAACATTCAGTACTTC.

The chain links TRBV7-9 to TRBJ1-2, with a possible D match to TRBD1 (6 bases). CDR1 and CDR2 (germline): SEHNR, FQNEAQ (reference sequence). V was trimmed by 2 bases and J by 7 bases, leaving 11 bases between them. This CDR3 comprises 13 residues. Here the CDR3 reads CASSLSGVFGYTF. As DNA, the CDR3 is TGTGCCAGCAGCTTATCAGGGGTATTTGGCTACACCTTC.

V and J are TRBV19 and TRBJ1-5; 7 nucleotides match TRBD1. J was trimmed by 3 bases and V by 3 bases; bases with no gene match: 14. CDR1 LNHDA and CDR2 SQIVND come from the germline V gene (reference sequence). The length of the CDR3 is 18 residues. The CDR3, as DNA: TGTGCCAGTAGTATCGGCTTCGTTTCGGGGACAGTCAATCAGCCCCAGCATTTT. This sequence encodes CASSIGFVSGTVNQPQHF.

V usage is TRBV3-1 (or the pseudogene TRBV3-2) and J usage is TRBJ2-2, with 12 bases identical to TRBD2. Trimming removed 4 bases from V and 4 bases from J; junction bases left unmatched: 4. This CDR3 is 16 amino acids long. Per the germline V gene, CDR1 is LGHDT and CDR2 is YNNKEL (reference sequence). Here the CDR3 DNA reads TGTGCCAGCAGCCGACTGGGACTAGCGGGCACCGGGGAGCTGTTTTTT. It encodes CASSRLGLAGTGELFF.

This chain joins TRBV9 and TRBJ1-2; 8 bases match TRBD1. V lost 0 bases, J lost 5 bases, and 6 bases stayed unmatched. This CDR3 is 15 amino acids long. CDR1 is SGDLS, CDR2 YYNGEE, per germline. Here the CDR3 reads CASSVAPGGGYGYTF. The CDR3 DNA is TGTGCCAGCAGCGTAGCACCAGGGGGCGGGTATGGCTACACCTTC.

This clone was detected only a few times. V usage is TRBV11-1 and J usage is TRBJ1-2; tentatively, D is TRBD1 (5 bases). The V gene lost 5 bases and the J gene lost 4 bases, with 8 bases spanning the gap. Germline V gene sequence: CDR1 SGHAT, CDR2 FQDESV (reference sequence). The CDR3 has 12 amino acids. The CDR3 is CASSQGGYGYTF. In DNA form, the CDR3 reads TGTGCCAGCAGCCAGGGTGGCTATGGCTACACCTTC. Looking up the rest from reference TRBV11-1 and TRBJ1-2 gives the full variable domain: EAEVAQSPRYKITEKSQAVAFWCDPISGHATLYWYRQILGQGPELLVQFQDESVVDDSQLPKDRFSAERLKGVDSTLKIQPAELGDSAMYLCASSQGGYGYTFGSGTRLTVV.

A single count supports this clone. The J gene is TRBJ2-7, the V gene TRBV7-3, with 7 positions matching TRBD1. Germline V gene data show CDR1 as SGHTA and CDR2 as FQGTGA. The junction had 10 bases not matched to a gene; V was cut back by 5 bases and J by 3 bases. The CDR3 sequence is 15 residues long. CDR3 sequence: CASSRLPGQNYEQYF. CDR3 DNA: TGTGCCAGCAGCCGGCTACCGGGACAGAACTACGAGCAGTACTTC.

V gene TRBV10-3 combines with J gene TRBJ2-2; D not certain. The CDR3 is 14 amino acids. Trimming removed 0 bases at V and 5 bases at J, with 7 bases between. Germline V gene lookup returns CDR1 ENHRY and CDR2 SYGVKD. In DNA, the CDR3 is TGTGCCATCAGTGAGTCTGGGCTAACCGGGGAGCTGTTTTTT. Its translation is CAISESGLTGELFF.

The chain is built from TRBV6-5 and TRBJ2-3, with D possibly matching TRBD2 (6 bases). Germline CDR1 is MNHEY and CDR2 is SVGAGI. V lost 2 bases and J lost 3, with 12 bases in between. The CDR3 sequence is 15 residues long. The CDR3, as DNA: TGTGCCAGCAGTTACCCGGGAGCAAGGACAGATACGCAGTATTTT. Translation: CASSYPGARTDTQYF.

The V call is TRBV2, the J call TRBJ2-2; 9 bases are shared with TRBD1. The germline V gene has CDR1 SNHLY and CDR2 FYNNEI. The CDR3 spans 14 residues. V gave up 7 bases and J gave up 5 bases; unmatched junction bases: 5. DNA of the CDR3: TGTGCCAGCAATAACAGGGGGCGGACCGGGGAGCTGTTTTTT. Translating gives CASNNRGRTGELFF.

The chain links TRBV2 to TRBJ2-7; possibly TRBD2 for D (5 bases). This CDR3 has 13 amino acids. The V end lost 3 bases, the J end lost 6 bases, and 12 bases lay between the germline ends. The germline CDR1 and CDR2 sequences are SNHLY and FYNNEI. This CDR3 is CASSDGNRGEQYF. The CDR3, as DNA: TGTGCCAGCAGTGATGGCAACCGGGGCGAGCAGTACTTC.